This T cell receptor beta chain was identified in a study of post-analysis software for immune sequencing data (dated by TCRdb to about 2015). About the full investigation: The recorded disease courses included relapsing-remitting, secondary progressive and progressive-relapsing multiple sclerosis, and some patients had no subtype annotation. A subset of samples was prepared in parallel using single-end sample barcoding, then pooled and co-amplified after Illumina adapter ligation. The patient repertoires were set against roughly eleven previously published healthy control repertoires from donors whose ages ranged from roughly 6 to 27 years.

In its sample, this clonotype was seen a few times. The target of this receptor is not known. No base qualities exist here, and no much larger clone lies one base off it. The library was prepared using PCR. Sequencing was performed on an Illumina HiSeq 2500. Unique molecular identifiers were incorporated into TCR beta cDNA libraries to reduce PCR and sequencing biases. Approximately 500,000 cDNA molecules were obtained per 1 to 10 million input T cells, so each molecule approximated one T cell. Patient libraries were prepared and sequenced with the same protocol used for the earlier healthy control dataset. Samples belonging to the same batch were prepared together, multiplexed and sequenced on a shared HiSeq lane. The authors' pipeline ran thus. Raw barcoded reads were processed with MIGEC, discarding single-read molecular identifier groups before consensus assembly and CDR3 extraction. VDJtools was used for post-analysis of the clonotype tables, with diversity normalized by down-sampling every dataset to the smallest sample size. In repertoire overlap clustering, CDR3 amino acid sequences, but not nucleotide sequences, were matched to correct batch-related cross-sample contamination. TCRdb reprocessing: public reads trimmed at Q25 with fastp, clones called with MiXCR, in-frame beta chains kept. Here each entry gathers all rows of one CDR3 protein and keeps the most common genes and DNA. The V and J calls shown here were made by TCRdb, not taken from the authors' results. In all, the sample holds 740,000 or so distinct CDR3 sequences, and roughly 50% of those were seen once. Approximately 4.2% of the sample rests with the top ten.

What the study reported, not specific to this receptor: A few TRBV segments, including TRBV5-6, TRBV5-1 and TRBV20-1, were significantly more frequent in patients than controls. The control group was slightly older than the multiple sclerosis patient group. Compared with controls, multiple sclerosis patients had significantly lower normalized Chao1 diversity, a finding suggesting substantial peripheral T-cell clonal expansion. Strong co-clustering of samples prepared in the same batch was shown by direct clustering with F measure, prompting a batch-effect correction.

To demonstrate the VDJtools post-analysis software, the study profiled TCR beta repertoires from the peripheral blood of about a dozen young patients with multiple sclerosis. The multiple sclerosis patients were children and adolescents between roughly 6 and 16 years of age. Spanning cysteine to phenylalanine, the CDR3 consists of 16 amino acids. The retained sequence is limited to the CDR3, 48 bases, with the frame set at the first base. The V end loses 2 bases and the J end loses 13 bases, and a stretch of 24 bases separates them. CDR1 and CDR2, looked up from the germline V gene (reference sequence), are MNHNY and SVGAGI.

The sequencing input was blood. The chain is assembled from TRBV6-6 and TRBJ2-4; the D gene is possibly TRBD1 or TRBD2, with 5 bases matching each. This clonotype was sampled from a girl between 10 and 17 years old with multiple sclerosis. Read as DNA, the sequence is TGTGCCAGCAGTTACATTCGGCCAGGGCTAATGGGAGAGCAGTACTTC. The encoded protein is CASSYIRPGLMGEQYF.